This T cell receptor (beta chain) was obtained from a study of blood T cell repertoires in COVID-19. Data came from immunoSEQ multiplex PCR; TCRdb stores just in-frame clones and leaves some out. The data contain roughly 460,000 clones, around 90% of them singletons. The CDR3 runs to 16 residues. The germline CDR1 and CDR2 sequences are LNHDA and SQIVND (reference sequence). Regarding this clone: A read error may produce the germline difference seen at one junction end.

This TCR was sampled from a man younger than 30 with COVID-19, enrolled during active disease. The sequenced sample was peripheral blood. The chain links TRBV19 to TRBJ2-1; D not certain. The CDR3 sequence: CASSSREVRWNNEQFF. For the CDR3, the DNA is TGTGCCAGTAGTTCTCGAGAGGTGCGGTGGAACAACGAGCAGTTCTTC.